This TCR beta chain was sequenced in a study of Graves' ophthalmopathy and Graves' hyperthyroidism. Amplification of TCR beta CDR3 regions used RNA transcripts. First-round RT-PCR with HTBI primers preceded a second-round multiplex PCR. Using its own MiXCR run on the multiplex PCR reads, TCRdb lists one record per CDR3 protein. The sample holds hundreds of thousands of distinct CDR3 sequences; 22% are singletons and the top ten take around 7%. Germline V gene data show CDR1 as MNHNS and CDR2 as SASEGT. V was clipped by 7 bases and J by 5 bases; unmatched bases: 5. CDR3 length: 13 residues. This clonotype was detected many times.

The receptor was derived from a woman between 18 and 29 years old with stable Graves' hyperthyroidism. Some clones in this sample may be carry-over from other donors' samples. The chain employs TRBV6-1 and TRBJ1-5, with 7 bases fitting TRBD1. The sequenced sample consisted of peripheral blood. CDR3 coding DNA: TGTGCCAGCACCGACAGGGAATATCAGCCCCAGCATTTT. It specifies CASTDREYQPQHF.